This TCR beta chain is from a study of cytomegalovirus exposure and HLA in healthy donors. The PCR had 60 Vbeta and 13 Jbeta primers. TCRdb's table, derived via immunoSEQ multiplex PCR, lists solely in-frame clones and lacks some. The sample contains about 98,000 clones, around 73% of which appear only once. Study results and caveats: In a later analysis, most CMV-associated TCR beta chains appeared HLA-restricted.

The germline V gene has CDR1 ENHRY and CDR2 SYGVKD. V shed 10 bases and J 4 bases; nucleotides not matched to a gene: 13. The CDR3 runs 16 residues. Concerning this clone: The antigen remains unidentified.

This chain uses TRBV10-3 with TRBJ1-5, with 10 bases matching TRBD1. The sequencing input was PBMCs. This TCR came from a female donor in good health and CMV-seronegative. DNA for the CDR3: TGTGCCACCGAGACGGGACAGGGGTCGATAAATCAGCCCCAGCATTTT. Protein: CATETGQGSINQPQHF.